Listed below are T cell receptor beta chains from one sample, sequenced in a study of T cells in Graves' hyperthyroidism and ophthalmopathy. TCRdb processed the multiplex PCR reads anew with MiXCR; each CDR3 protein has one entry. The sample has some 370,000 distinct CDR3 sequences, approximately 18% seen once. Source material: blood. These TCRs come from a woman in her twenties or thirties with Graves' hyperthyroidism that later progressed to Graves' ophthalmopathy. Both conserved end residues are trimmed from each CDR3. Each record gives: J gene, V gene, clone size, CDR3 protein. The listing skips clone size in some rows; elsewhere it reads once, few, many or a size class.

>TRBJ2-1|TRBV24-1|-
ATSDFLSGEYNEQF
>TRBJ2-5|TRBV6-2/TRBV6-3|many
ASSYSFIAGGEETQY
>TRBJ1-1|TRBV30|few
AWRAQGEAF
>TRBJ2-7|TRBV9|many
ASSVSGTGGYEQY
>TRBJ1-2|TRBV28|-
ASSFPGRTYGYT
>TRBJ2-5|TRBV7-6|many
ASSWTSGETQY
>TRBJ2-7|TRBV5-1|few
ASSLGQGYTDEQY
>TRBJ2-5|TRBV3-1|-
ASSQFLRTSGGKTQY
>TRBJ2-7|TRBV10-2|many
ASSESGDYEQY
>TRBJ2-1|TRBV11-1|many
ASSFWTSGINYNEQF
>TRBJ2-7|TRBV29-1|many
SVVLLGSTYEQY
>TRBJ2-1|TRBV5-1|many
ASSLGLLSYNEQF
>TRBJ2-2|TRBV19|few
ASSRSQNTGELF
>TRBJ2-1|TRBV4-2|-
ASRPLGRRKSGLKNEQF
>TRBJ1-1|TRBV5-8|many
ASSLRGGQRSNTEAF
>TRBJ1-5|TRBV6-1|many
ASRIRARSNQPQH
>TRBJ1-1|TRBV6-5|few
ASSHSVNSGGVMNTEAF
>TRBJ1-1|TRBV29-1|few
SVETGEGYTEAF
>TRBJ1-1|TRBV10-3|many
AIRTGMREDTEAF
>TRBJ1-2|TRBV27|many
ASSANLGRARYT
>TRBJ1-5|TRBV27|many
ASSFRRDSNQPQH
>TRBJ1-3|TRBV29-1|few
SVEDGQGDTIY
>TRBJ2-1|TRBV9|many
ASSPSTGYNEQF
>TRBJ2-5|TRBV12-3/TRBV12-4|many
ASSFVGGSTFQETQY
>TRBJ2-5|TRBV7-9|many
ASRHIAEETQY
>TRBJ2-7|TRBV28|many
ASSPRGAYEQY